Listed below are T cell receptor beta chains from one sample, sequenced in a study of tumor and adjacent non-tumor tissue in lung cancer. Via MiXCR, TCRdb re-called the multiplex PCR reads, giving one row per CDR3 protein. The data hold 84,000 or so distinct CDR3 sequences, with roughly 62% observed a single time. Sample: lung tumor tissue. The receptors derive from a man aged 70-80 years with non-small cell lung cancer. The CDR3 runs from the conserved cysteine through the conserved F or W. D genes are given only for firm matches. Not all rows give a size; the values are once, few, many and, for expanded clones, a class.

TRBJ2-1 - TRBV2 TRBD2 TGTGCCAGCAGGGAGTCTAGCGGGAGGGCCTACAATGAGCAGTTCTTC CASRESSGRAYNEQFF
TRBJ2-5 - TRBV11-1 TRBD1 TGTGCCAGCAGCCCTCGGGACAGGGTTTTTGGGACCCGGTACTTC CASSPRDRVFGTRYF
TRBJ2-3 - TRBV28 - TGTGCCAGCAGTCCCCTGACGGGAGTGGGCACAGATACGCAGTATTTT CASSPLTGVGTDTQYF
TRBJ2-2 - TRBV10-1 - TGCGCCAACAGTGAGCTCGGTAGGGCCGGGGAGCTGTTTTTT CANSELGRAGELFF
TRBJ2-1 - TRBV5-1 - TGCGCCAGCAGCGGTACTGCGCGGAGCGCCAATAAGCAGTTCTTC CASSGTARSANKQFF
TRBJ2-3 once TRBV29-1 - TGCAGCCTTGAGTCAGAGGGATATACGCAGTATTTT CSLESEGYTQYF
TRBJ1-2 - TRBV28 - TGTGCCAGCACTTCTTCAGTGTATGACTATAGCTACACCTTC CASTSSVYDYSYTF
TRBJ1-2 - TRBV6-1 - TGTGCCAGCTGTCCTCGGGACAAATCTAACTATGGCTACACCTTC CASCPRDKSNYGYTF
TRBJ2-2 - TRBV5-5 TRBD2 TGTGCCAGCAGCCCTAAAGGGCTAGCGGGGACCCAACCCGGTAAGTTGTTTTTT CASSPKGLAGTQPGKLFF
TRBJ2-3 many TRBV12-3/TRBV12-4 - TGTGCCAGCAGTTTTTTCAGGGCCGATACGCAGTATTTT CASSFFRADTQYF
TRBJ2-5 - TRBV7-9 - TGTGCCAGCAATCTTGGAGTGGCCAGGGAGACCCAGTACTTC CASNLGVARETQYF
TRBJ2-2 - TRBV6-5 - TGCGCCAGCAGTTACTCGGAGCGCGGGGAGCCGTTTTTT CASSYSERGEPFF
TRBJ1-1 many TRBV29-1 - TGCAGCGGACGGGCCGGGTTGAACACTGAAGCTTTCTTT CSGRAGLNTEAFF
TRBJ2-7 many TRBV29-1 - TGCAGCGTTCAAGGAAACTCCTACGAGCAGTACTTC CSVQGNSYEQYF
TRBJ2-2 - TRBV29-1 - TGCAGCGTTCCGGGACGGCTGAACACCGGGGAGATGTATTTT CSVPGRLNTGEMYF
TRBJ1-6 - TRBV15 - TGTGCCACCAGCAGAGAGTTCGGTGTTGGGCAAGTTAATTCACCCCTCCACTTT CATSREFGVGQVNSPLHF
TRBJ2-2 few TRBV6-1 - TGTGCCAGCAGTGTCGGGCAGTTTTTTAGCACCGGGAAGCTGTTTTTT CASSVGQFFSTGKLFF
TRBJ2-7 - TRBV11-2 - TGTGCCAGCAGCCGCGCCTGGGACTCTTCGATAGAGCGGTACTTC CASSRAWDSSIERYF
TRBJ2-1 - TRBV5-1 TRBD2 TGCGCCAGCAACCCAGGCCGAACTAGCGGGCCCTGCAATGAGCAGTTCTTC CASNPGRTSGPCNEQFF
TRBJ2-2 many TRBV20-1 - TGCAGTGCTATTGGCCAGGCTTTAGTCGGCGGGGAGCTGTTTTTT CSAIGQALVGGELFF
TRBJ2-7 - TRBV4-2 TRBD2 TGTGCCAGCAGCCCGGGACGGGGGGACTACGAGCAGCACTTC CASSPGRGDYEQHF
TRBJ2-3 - TRBV11-2 - TGTGCCAGCAGCTTAAACATTCGGGCAACAGATACGCAGTACTTT CASSLNIRATDTQYF
TRBJ1-4 - TRBV6-1 TRBD1 TGTGCCAGCAGAGGTAGGGACAGGGGGGTGGAAAAACAGTTTTTT CASRGRDRGVEKQFF
TRBJ1-2 - TRBV28 - TGTGCCAGCAGTTTACGCTCCCCAACGCCCGGGCGCTACACCTTC CASSLRSPTPGRYTF
TRBJ1-1 - TRBV7-3 - TGTGCCAGAAGCTTACGAGGAGGCAGATTGAACACTGAAGCTTTCTTT CARSLRGGRLNTEAFF
TRBJ2-1 many TRBV4-1 - TGCGCCAGCAGCCAAGTAATGGCTGGGTCCGGAACGAATGAGCAGTTCTTC CASSQVMAGSGTNEQFF
TRBJ2-7 many TRBV5-6 - TGTGCCAGCAGCTTGGTGTACGGGTACGAGCAGTACTTC CASSLVYGYEQYF
TRBJ2-7 few TRBV18 TRBD2 TGTGCCAGCTCACCACTTACGCGGCGGGGGGCCTACGAGCAGTACTTC CASSPLTRRGAYEQYF
TRBJ2-7 - TRBV11-2 - TGTGCCAGCGGTTTAACGGACGCTGTCTACGAGCAGTACTTC CASGLTDAVYEQYF
TRBJ2-4 - TRBV20-1 - TGCAGTGTCTCGTGGGGGGGGCACAAAAACATTCAGTACTTC CSVSWGGHKNIQYF